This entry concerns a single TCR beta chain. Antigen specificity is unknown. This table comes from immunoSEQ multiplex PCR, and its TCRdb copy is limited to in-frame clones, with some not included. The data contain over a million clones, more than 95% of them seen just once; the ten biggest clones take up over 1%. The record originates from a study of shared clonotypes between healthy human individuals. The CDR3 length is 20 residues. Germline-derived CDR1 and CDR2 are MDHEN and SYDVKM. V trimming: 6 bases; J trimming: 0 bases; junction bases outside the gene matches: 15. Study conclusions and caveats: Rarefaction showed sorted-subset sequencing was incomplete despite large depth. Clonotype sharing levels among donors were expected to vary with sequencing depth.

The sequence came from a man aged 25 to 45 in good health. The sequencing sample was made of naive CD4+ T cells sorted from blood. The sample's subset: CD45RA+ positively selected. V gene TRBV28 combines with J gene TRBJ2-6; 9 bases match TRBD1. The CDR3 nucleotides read TGTGCCAGCAGGGTGGGGACAGGGAATGTCCGGCTCTCTGGGGCCAACGTCCTGACTTTC. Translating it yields CASRVGTGNVRLSGANVLTF.